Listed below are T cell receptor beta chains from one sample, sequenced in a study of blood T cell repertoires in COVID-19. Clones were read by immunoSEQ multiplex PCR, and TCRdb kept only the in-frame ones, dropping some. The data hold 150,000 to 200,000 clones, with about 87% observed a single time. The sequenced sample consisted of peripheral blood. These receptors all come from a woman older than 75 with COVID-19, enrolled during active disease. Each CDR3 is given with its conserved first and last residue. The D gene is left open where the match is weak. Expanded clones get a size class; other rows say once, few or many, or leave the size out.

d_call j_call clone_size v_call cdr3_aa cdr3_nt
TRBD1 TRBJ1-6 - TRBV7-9 CASGQAQGPLHF TGTGCCAGCGGACAGGCCCAAGGGCCCCTCCACTTT
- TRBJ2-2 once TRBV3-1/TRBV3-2 CASSQATGELFF TGTGCCAGCAGCCAGGCCACCGGGGAGCTGTTTTTT
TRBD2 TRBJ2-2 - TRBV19 CASSSGRVVSGELFF TGTGCCAGTAGTAGCGGGAGAGTTGTTTCCGGGGAGCTGTTTTTT
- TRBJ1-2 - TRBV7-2 CASSLSDSLIYGYTF TGTGCCAGCAGCTTATCGGACAGCTTAATATATGGCTACACCTTC
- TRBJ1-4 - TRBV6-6 CASSPGTSEKLFF TGTGCCAGCAGCCCCGGGACAAGTGAAAAACTGTTTTTT
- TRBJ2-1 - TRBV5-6 CASSLAVYNEQFF TGTGCCAGCAGCTTGGCTGTGTACAATGAGCAGTTCTTC
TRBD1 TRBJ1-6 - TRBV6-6 CASSPEGQTNSPLHF TGTGCCAGCAGTCCGGAGGGACAGACTAATTCACCCCTCCACTTT
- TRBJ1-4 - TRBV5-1 CASSSQGLGDEKLFF TGCGCCAGCAGCTCACAGGGCCTAGGGGATGAAAAACTGTTTTTT
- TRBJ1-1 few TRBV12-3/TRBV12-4 CASSLGQNTEAFF TGTGCCAGCAGTTTAGGACAGAACACTGAAGCTTTCTTT
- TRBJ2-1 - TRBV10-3 CAISLELNNEQFF TGTGCCATCAGTCTAGAGTTGAACAATGAGCAGTTCTTC
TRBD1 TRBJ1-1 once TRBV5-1 CASSWTGQGNTEAFF TGCGCCAGCAGCTGGACGGGACAGGGGAACACTGAAGCTTTCTTT
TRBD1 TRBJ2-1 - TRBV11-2 CASSARDRGSVEQFF TGTGCCAGCAGCGCCCGGGACAGGGGGTCTGTTGAGCAGTTCTTC
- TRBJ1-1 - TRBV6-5 CASRTARNTEAFF TGTGCCAGCAGAACAGCCAGGAACACTGAAGCTTTCTTT
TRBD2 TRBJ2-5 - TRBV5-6 CASSASGTYQETQYF TGTGCCAGCAGCGCTAGCGGGACCTACCAAGAGACCCAGTACTTC
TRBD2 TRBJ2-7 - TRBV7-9 CASSYRTSGNYEQYF TGTGCCAGCAGCTACCGGACTAGCGGGAACTACGAGCAGTACTTC
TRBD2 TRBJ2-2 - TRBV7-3 CASSSQGGRAGGELFF TGTGCCAGCAGCTCCCAGGGCGGGAGGGCAGGCGGGGAGCTGTTTTTT
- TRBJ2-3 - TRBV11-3 CASSLDLGGTQYF TGTGCCAGCAGCTTAGATCTAGGGGGTACGCAGTATTTT
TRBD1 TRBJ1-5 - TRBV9 CASSAGTDDQPQHF TGTGCCAGCAGCGCCGGGACAGACGATCAGCCCCAGCATTTT
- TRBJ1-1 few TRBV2 CASTQLGLGGTEAFF TGTGCCAGCACCCAATTGGGACTGGGGGGAACTGAAGCTTTCTTT
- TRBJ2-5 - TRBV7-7 CASSSAAGQGISLVQETQYF TGTGCCAGCAGCTCAGCGGCAGGGCAGGGAATAAGCCTGGTACAAGAGACCCAGTACTTC
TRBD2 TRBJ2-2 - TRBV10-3 CAISVLAAANTGELFF TGTGCCATCAGTGTTCTAGCGGCAGCGAACACCGGGGAGCTGTTTTTT
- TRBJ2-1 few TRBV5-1 CASSLGPKRASSYNEQFF TGCGCCAGCAGCTTGGGGCCGAAACGAGCGAGCTCCTACAATGAGCAGTTCTTC
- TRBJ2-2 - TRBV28 CASSLSQLTNTGELFF TGTGCCAGCAGTTTATCCCAGTTGACGAACACCGGGGAGCTGTTTTTT
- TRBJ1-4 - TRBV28 CASSVFTRHNEKLFF TGTGCCAGCAGCGTATTCACACGTCATAATGAAAAACTGTTTTTT
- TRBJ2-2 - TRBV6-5 CASSYFRYTGELFF TGTGCCAGCAGTTACTTCCGGTACACCGGGGAGCTGTTTTTT
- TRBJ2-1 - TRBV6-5 CASRTGLVYNEQFF TGTGCCAGCAGAACGGGACTCGTATACAATGAGCAGTTCTTC
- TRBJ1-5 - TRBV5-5 CASSVDPRGNQPQHF TGTGCCAGCAGTGTGGATCCCCGGGGCAATCAGCCCCAGCATTTT
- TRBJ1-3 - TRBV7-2 CASSESDTIYF TGTGCCAGCTCCGAATCGGACACCATATATTTT
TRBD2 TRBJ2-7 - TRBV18 CASSLGTSGMNEQYF TGTGCCAGCTCACTCGGGACTAGCGGGATGAACGAGCAGTACTTC
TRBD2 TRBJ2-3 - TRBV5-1 CASSLSRASGSISTDTQYF TGCGCCAGCAGCTTGAGTCGGGCTAGCGGTTCAATAAGCACAGATACGCAGTATTTT
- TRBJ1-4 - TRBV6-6 CASGLKGEKLFF TGTGCCAGCGGCCTCAAGGGGGAAAAACTGTTTTTT
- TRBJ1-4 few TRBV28 CASSFPTNEKLFF TGTGCCAGCAGTTTTCCGACTAATGAAAAACTGTTTTTT
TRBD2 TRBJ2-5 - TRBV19 CASSKLAGERGETQYF TGTGCCAGTAGTAAGCTAGCGGGAGAAAGAGGGGAGACCCAGTACTTC
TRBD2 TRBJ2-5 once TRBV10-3 CAISPGIAGEETQYF TGTGCCATCAGCCCCGGAATAGCGGGAGAAGAGACCCAGTACTTC
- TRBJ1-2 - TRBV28 CASSPGSEGYTF TGTGCCAGCAGTCCAGGGTCGGAAGGCTACACCTTC
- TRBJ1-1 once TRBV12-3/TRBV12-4 CASSLGDTEAFF TGTGCCAGCAGTTTAGGAGACACTGAAGCTTTCTTT